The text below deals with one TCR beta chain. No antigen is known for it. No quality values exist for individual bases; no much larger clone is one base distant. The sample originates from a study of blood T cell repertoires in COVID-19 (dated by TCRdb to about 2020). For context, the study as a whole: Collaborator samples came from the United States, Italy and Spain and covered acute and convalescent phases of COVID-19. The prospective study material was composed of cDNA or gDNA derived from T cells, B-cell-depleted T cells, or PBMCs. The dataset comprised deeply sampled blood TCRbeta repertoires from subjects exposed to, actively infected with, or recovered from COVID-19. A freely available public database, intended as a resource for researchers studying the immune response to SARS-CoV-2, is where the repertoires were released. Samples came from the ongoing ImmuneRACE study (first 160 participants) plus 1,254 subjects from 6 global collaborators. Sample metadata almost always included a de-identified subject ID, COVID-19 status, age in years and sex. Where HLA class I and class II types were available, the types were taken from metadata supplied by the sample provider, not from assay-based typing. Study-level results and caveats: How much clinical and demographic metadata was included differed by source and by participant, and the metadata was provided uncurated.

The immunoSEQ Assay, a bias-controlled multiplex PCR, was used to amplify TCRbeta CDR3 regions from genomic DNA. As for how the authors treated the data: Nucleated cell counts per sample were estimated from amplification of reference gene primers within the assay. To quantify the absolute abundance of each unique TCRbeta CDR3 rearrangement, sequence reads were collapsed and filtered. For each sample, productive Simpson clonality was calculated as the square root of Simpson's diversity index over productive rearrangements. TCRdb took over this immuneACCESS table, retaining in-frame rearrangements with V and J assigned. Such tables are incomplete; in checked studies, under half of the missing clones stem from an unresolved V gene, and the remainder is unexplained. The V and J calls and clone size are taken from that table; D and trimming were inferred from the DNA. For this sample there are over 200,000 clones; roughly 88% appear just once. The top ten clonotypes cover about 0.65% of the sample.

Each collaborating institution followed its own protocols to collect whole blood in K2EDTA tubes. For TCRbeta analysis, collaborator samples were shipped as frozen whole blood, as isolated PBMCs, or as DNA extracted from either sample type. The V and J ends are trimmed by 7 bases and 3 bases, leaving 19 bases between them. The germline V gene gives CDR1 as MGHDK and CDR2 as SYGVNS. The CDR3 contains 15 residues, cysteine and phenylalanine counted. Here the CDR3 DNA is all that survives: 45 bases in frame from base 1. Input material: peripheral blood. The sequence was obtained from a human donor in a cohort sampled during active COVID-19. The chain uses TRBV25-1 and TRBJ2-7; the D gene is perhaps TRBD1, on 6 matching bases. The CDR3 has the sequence CASTLGAGVIYEQYF. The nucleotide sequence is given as TGTGCCAGCACCCTCGGGGCAGGGGTGATCTACGAGCAGTACTTC.